This T cell receptor (beta chain) appears in the sequencing data of a study of blood T cells in healthy people across ages. Findings and limits, study-wide: Leaving the PBMCs unsorted stopped any conclusive comparison of naive versus antigen-experienced cells.

With a J-beta primer mix and a sample-barcoded 5' primer, a second PCR ran roughly 6 to 11 cycles. Each cDNA molecule received a tag from a template-switch adaptor that had 12 random nucleotides. TCRdb reprocessed the 5' RACE reads via MiXCR and lists one record per CDR3 protein. Among about 1.6 million distinct CDR3 sequences, around 36% were seen once, and the ten largest hold approximately 10%. Of note for this clonotype: The antigen is not known.

The receptor was derived from a woman in her twenties or thirties in good health. Sequencing input: blood.

As DNA, the CDR3 is TGCAGTGCTAGAAAACTAGCGGGTAACCCCCCCTACGAACAGTACTTC. It specifies CSARKLAGNPPYEQYF. J is TRBJ2-5 and V is TRBV20-1, with 9 bases fitting TRBD2. CDR1 DFQATT and CDR2 SNEGSKA come from the germline V gene (reference sequence). The CDR3 runs 16 residues. J gave up 11 bases and V 2 bases, and 18 bases lay outside the gene matches.